This T cell receptor beta chain was recorded in a study of blood T cell repertoires in COVID-19. Turning to the study itself: Donors in the United States, Italy and Spain gave samples during acute or convalescent COVID-19. PBMCs, B-cell-depleted T cells, or T cells provided the cDNA or gDNA that made up the material.

The method was immunoSEQ multiplex PCR; TCRdb's version includes in-frame clones alone and lacks a portion of them. This table has 300,000 to 450,000 clones, 70% to 90% appearing once. CDR1 is MGHRA, CDR2 YSYEKL, per germline. The CDR3 sequence is 18 residues long. Trimming took 0 bases from V and 2 from J; bases not matched to a gene: 9. Material for sequencing was PBMCs or T cells enriched from blood (not recorded which). The sequence was collected from a woman younger than 30 who had recovered from COVID-19. This chain joins TRBV4-1 and TRBJ2-3, with 9 nucleotides matching TRBD2. The CDR3 sequence: CASSQDPAGGLVTDTQYF. The DNA of the CDR3 is TGCGCCAGCAGCCAAGATCCAGCGGGGGGCCTCGTCACAGATACGCAGTATTTT.